The clone carrying this TCR beta chain was found many times. Its antigen remains unknown. TCRdb re-called the 5' RACE reads with MiXCR, one entry per CDR3 protein. The sample lists 64,000 or so distinct CDR3 sequences; about 11% were seen once. The sample comes from a study of early T cells in non-severe SARS-CoV-2 infection. About the study: Chains were unpaired, as sequencing was done on bulk RNA from unsorted whole blood.

The CDR3 runs 15 residues. The germline V gene has CDR1 SGHAT and CDR2 FQNNGV. V lost 4 bases, J lost 0 bases, and 2 bases stayed unmatched. Regarding the study as a whole: A preference for anti-spike CD8 responses marked VDJdb matching, which missed private and CD4 specificities.

The specimen comprised whole blood, sampled at baseline. The gene calls are TRBV11-2 and TRBJ2-1, with TRBD2 matching 8 bases. This TCR was recovered from an adult who was a healthcare worker with PCR-confirmed SARS-CoV-2 infection or an uninfected control (not recorded which). In DNA form, the CDR3 reads TGTGCCAGCAGCTCCAGCGGGGGCTCCTACAATGAGCAGTTCTTC. Encoded protein: CASSSSGGSYNEQFF. Full variable domain (outside the CDR3, taken from reference TRBV11-2 and TRBJ2-1): EAGVAQSPRYKIIEKRQSVAFWCNPISGHATLYWYQQILGQGPKLLIQFQNNGVVDDSQLPKDRFSAERLKGVDSTLKIQPAKLEDSAVYLCASSSSGGSYNEQFFGPGTRLTVL.